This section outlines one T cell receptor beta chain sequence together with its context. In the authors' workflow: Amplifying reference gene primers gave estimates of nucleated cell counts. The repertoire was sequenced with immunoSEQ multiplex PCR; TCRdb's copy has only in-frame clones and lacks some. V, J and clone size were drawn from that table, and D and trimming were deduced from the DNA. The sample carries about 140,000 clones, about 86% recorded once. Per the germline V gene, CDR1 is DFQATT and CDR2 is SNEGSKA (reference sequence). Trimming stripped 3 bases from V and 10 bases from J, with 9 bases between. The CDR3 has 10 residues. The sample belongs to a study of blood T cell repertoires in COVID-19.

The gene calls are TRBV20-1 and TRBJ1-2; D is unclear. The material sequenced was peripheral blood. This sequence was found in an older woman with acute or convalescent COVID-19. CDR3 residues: CSASDNYYTF. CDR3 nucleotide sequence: TGCAGTGCTAGTGACAACTACTACACCTTC.